Shown below are 19 T cell receptor beta chains from a single sample sequenced in a study of tumor-infiltrating lymphocytes in primary liver carcinoma. Out of unsorted whole blood came the blood RNA, and germline DNA was extracted as well. With 400 to 550 ng total RNA as template and a constant-region primer, TCR beta cDNA was made. Nested multiplex PCR, run for three rounds with slightly modified ARM-PCR, yielded TCR beta libraries. Primers for the first two PCR rounds were TRBV1-TRBV30 forward primers and a C-beta reverse primer (approximately 10 cycles per round). One entry per CDR3 protein, called by TCRdb with MiXCR from the multiplex PCR reads. The sample lists fewer than 350,000 distinct CDR3 sequences; 55% to 65% were seen once. Material for sequencing was peripheral blood. The receptor source for this set is a man aged 40-55 years with primary liver carcinoma and hepatitis B virus infection.

As to this clonotype: The junction shows a germline mismatch at one end, possibly a read error. This sequence joins TRBV6-6 and TRBJ2-2; perhaps TRBD2 as D (6 bases). In germline, CDR1 is MNHNY, CDR2 SVGAGI (reference sequence). CDR3 length: 18 amino acids. The CDR3 sequence: CASSPIPPEGPAAGELLF. The CDR3 DNA is TGTGCCAGCAGTCCCATTCCCCCGGAGGGGCCGGCGGCCGGGGAGCTGTTGTTT.

Details on this clonotype: One base away lies a much larger clone, so this may be a sequencing read error. The CDR3 reads CAISGPVGLKDEQYF. The CDR3 DNA sequence: TGTGCCATCAGTGGCCCAGTCGGTTTGAAGGACGAGCAGTACTTC. The genes are TRBV10-3 and TRBJ2-7, with unresolved D. CDR3 size: 15 residues. Germline lookup yields CDR1 ENHRY and CDR2 SYGVKD. Trimming pared 4 bases from V and 5 bases from J, leaving 18 bases between.

This clonotype came up once. CDR3 sequence: CASSLVSRRGNEQFF. In DNA, the CDR3 is TGTGCCAGCAGTTTAGTAAGCAGGAGGGGAAATGAGCAGTTCTTC. The chain couples TRBV12-3 or TRBV12-4 to TRBJ2-1, with D tentatively TRBD2 (6 bases). V lost 1 base and J 7 bases, leaving 14 bases between the germline ends. The length of the CDR3 is 15 residues.

About this clonotype itself: This CDR3 fails to terminate in the conserved phenylalanine or tryptophan, so it likely reflects a read error. V and J are TRBV28 and TRBJ1-2; D might be TRBD1 (6 bases). The CDR3 has 14 residues. Trimming shortened V by 3 bases and J by 3 bases, and 11 bases separated the two germline ends. The germline gives CDR1 MDHEN, CDR2 SYDVKM. The CDR3 DNA reads TGTGCCAGCAGTTTCTTGGGGGCCTACTATGGCTACACCTTA. This gives the protein CASSFLGAYYGYTL.

The chain has TRBV11-2 and TRBJ2-7; 10 bases are shared with TRBD2. The CDR3 loop spans 15 amino acids. CDR1 SGHAT and CDR2 FQNNGV come from the germline V gene. V trimming: 4 bases; J trimming: 6 bases; junction bases outside the gene matches: 9. The CDR3 DNA follows: TGTGCCAGCAGCTCAACACCCGGGACTAGCGCCGAGCAGTACTTC. Protein: CASSSTPGTSAEQYF.

Many counts were recorded for this clonotype. The chain recombines TRBV28 with TRBJ1-3, with D hard to call. CDR1 is MDHEN and CDR2 is SYDVKM in the germline V gene. This CDR3 contains 13 residues. Trimming took off 7 bases at V and 3 bases at J, with 10 bases between the two ends. CDR3 sequence reads: CASKFPGGNTIYF. For the CDR3, the DNA is TGTGCCAGCAAGTTTCCCGGTGGAAACACCATATATTTT.

This clonotype was detected a few times. This chain uses TRBV24-1 with TRBJ2-1; D may be TRBD1 or TRBD2 (5 bases each). The germline V gene has CDR1 KGHDR and CDR2 SFDVKD. The CDR3 is made up of 13 amino acids. The V end lost 6 bases, the J end lost 7 bases, and 12 bases lay between the germline ends. CDR3 nucleotide sequence: TGTGCCACCAGTCCCGACTGGGGGAATGAGCAGTTCTTC. Its translation is CATSPDWGNEQFF.

This clonotype was counted ten times or more. The chain is built from TRBV4-3 and TRBJ2-2, with D possibly TRBD2 on 5 matching bases. Germline CDR1 is LGHNA and CDR2 is YSLEER. This CDR3 has 13 amino acids. The V end was cut by 5 bases, the J end by 7 bases, with 11 bases between. The CDR3 is CASSVQSGGELFF. CDR3 nucleotide sequence: TGCGCCAGCAGCGTCCAAAGCGGCGGGGAGCTGTTTTTT.

In the case of this clonotype: A much larger clone differs by one base, so this may be a read error. The V and J genes are TRBV7-9 and TRBJ2-7; D remains unclear. The CDR3 is 17 amino acids. The germline V gene has CDR1 SEHNR and CDR2 FQNEAQ (reference sequence). The chain's CDR3 is CANSLGLGNRSPYEQYF. The CDR3 DNA sequence: TGTGCCAACAGCTTAGGGCTCGGCAACCGTTCTCCCTACGAGCAGTACTTC.

The V gene is TRBV30, the J gene TRBJ2-7, with 11 bases fitting TRBD2. This CDR3 region has 14 residues. Germline-derived CDR1 and CDR2 are GTSNPN and SVGIG (reference sequence). J gave up 4 bases and V 5 bases, and 7 bases lay outside the gene matches. CDR3 loop: CAWGRTSGYYEQYF. In DNA, the CDR3 is TGTGCCTGGGGAAGGACTAGCGGGTATTACGAGCAGTACTTC.

As regards this clonotype: This may come from a read error, since a much larger clone is one base off. The chain joins TRBV6-1 to TRBJ1-2; D is unclear. CDR1 MNHNS and CDR2 SASEGT come from the germline V gene. The CDR3 runs 14 residues. CDR3 DNA: TGTGTCAGCAGTGAATATGAGATTAACTATGGCTACACCTTC. The encoded protein is CVSSEYEINYGYTF.

Points on this clonotype: Sequence at one end of the junction differs from germline and may be a read error. This rearrangement joins TRBV12-3 or TRBV12-4 to TRBJ2-1; 9 bases agree with TRBD1. The CDR3 is 16 amino acids. CDR3 region: CVSTKGTGTIGNEQFF. In DNA, the CDR3 is TGTGTCAGCACCAAAGGGACAGGGACGATCGGTAATGAGCAGTTCTTC.

The chain is built from TRBV18 and TRBJ2-7; D unresolved. The V gene's germline CDR1 is KGHSH and CDR2 LQKENI. Between the trimmed V and J ends, which lost 0 bases and 2 bases, there was a span of 8 bases. The CDR3 is 14 amino acids. CDR3 in amino acids: CASSPPSAAYEQYF. CDR3 nucleotide sequence: TGTGCCAGCTCACCACCATCAGCCGCCTACGAGCAGTACTTC. The variable domain in full, with the rest retrieved from reference TRBV18 and TRBJ2-7, is NAGVMQNPRHLVRRRGQEARLRCSPMKGHSHVYWYRQLPEEGLKFMVYLQKENIIDESGMPKERFSAEFPKEGPSILRIQQVVRGDSAAYFCASSPPSAAYEQYFGPGTRLTVT.

For this clonotype: One end of the junction does not line up with germline, which may come from a read error. The rearrangement links TRBV5-8 to TRBJ1-2; D uncertain. Germline V gene data show CDR1 as SGHTS and CDR2 as YDEGEE. This CDR3 is 14 amino acids long. CDR3 sequence (DNA): TGTGCCAGCAGCTTGAGAGGGATTGACTATGACTACACCTTC. It codes for CASSLRGIDYDYTF.

A note on this clonotype: Because the CDR3 is missing its conserved closing phenylalanine or tryptophan, this is likely a read error. This chain connects TRBV5-6 to TRBJ2-1; no firm D call. From germline, CDR1 is SGHDT and CDR2 YYEEEE. CDR3 size: 17 residues. In DNA, the CDR3 is TGTATCAGCAGCTTGGGATTGGGCTCATCAGGATACAATGAGCAGTTCATC. Translated: CISSLGLGSSGYNEQFI.

This clonotype has only a few counts. The V call is TRBV28, the J call TRBJ2-7; D might be TRBD1 (6 bases). The CDR3 loop spans 12 amino acids. The germline CDR1 and CDR2 sequences are MDHEN and SYDVKM. The V end was cut by 6 bases, the J end by 5 bases, with 11 bases between. For the CDR3, the DNA is TGTGCCAGCAGGCAAGGGGGAAACGAGCAGTACTTC. This encodes CASRQGGNEQYF.

The V call is TRBV6-1, the J call TRBJ1-1; TRBD1 is a possible D gene (6 bases). Trimming left V 3 bases short and J 11 bases short, with 22 bases between. This CDR3 contains 15 residues. CDR1 and CDR2 (germline): MNHNS, SASEGT. The DNA for the CDR3 is TGTGCCAGCAGTGATACAGGGATGTTAGTTGGGTGGGCTTTCTTT. Translated: CASSDTGMLVGWAFF.

A remark on this clonotype: This could be a read error, since a much larger clone is one nucleotide away. This likely comes from a read error, as the CDR3 has no conserved phenylalanine or tryptophan at its end. J is TRBJ2-5 and V is TRBV10-2; D is perhaps TRBD2 (6 bases). This CDR3 region has 13 residues. Trimming took 7 bases from V and 1 from J, leaving 10 bases between them. Germline lookup yields CDR1 WSHSY and CDR2 SAAADI. The CDR3 region has the DNA TGCGCCAGCAACGTCGGGGGCCAAGAGACCCAGTACGTC. It encodes CASNVGGQETQYV.

This clonotype was seen only a few times. In this CDR3 the conserved last residue, phenylalanine or tryptophan, is missing, so a read error is likely. This rearrangement joins TRBV4-3 to TRBJ2-7; D ambiguous. Germline lookup yields CDR1 LGHNA and CDR2 YSLEER. This CDR3 contains 15 residues. V dropped 3 bases and J dropped 2 bases, with 14 bases sitting between them. CDR3: CASSQVEYGAYEQYL. CDR3 DNA sequence: TGCGCCAGCAGCCAGGTAGAGTATGGGGCCTACGAGCAGTACCTC.